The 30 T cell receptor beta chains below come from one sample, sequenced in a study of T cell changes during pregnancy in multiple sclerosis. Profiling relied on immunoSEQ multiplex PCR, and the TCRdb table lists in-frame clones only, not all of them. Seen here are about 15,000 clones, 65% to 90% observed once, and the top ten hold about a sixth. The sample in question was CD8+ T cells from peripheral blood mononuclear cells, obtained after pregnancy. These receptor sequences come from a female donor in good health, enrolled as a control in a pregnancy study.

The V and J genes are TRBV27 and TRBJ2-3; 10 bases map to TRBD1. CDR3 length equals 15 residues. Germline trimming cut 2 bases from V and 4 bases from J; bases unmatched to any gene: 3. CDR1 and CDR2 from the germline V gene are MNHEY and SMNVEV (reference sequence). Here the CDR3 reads CASSLRDRGADTQYF. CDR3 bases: TGTGCCAGCAGTTTAAGGGACAGGGGCGCAGATACGCAGTATTTT.

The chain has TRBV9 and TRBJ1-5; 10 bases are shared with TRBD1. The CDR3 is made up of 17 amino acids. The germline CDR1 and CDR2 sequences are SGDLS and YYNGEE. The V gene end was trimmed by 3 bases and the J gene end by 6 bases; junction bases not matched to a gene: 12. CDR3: CASSAEAGTGVSQPQHF. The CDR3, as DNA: TGTGCCAGCAGCGCCGAAGCCGGGACAGGGGTGAGTCAGCCCCAGCATTTT.

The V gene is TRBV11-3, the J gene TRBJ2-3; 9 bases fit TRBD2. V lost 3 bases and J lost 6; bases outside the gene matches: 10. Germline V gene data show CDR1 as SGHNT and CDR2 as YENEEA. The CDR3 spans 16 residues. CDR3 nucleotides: TGTGCCAGCAGCTTTTTAGGTAACCTAGCGGGGGATACGCAGTATTTT. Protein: CASSFLGNLAGDTQYF.

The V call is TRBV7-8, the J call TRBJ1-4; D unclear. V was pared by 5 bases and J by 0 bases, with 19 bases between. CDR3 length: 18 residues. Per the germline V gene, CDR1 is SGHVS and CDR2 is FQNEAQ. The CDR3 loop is CASSLDFKMGPTNEKLFF. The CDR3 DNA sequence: TGTGCCAGCAGCCTGGACTTCAAAATGGGTCCAACTAATGAAAAACTGTTTTTT.

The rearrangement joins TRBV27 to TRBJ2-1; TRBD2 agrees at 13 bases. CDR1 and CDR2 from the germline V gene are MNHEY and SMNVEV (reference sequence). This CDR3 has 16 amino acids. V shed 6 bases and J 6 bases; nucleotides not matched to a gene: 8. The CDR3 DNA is TGTGCCAGCAGACCCACGACTAGCGGGGGGCCCAATGAGCAGTTCTTC. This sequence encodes CASRPTTSGGPNEQFF.

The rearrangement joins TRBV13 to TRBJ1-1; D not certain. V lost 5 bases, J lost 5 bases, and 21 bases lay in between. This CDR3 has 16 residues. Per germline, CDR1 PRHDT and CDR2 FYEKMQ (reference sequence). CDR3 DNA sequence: TGTGCCAGCAGCCCCCCAGCCTCTAGGGAGGGAACTGAAGCTTTCTTT. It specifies CASSPPASREGTEAFF.

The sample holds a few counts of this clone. DNA of the CDR3: TGTGCCAGCAGCACCGGGACAGGGGCTGGGGCCAACGTCCTGACTTTC. It translates to CASSTGTGAGANVLTF. The chain has TRBV6-4 and TRBJ2-6; 10 bases are shared with TRBD1. J gave up 2 bases and V 6 bases, and 4 bases lay outside the gene matches. In germline, CDR1 is MRHNA, CDR2 SNTAGT. This CDR3 has 16 amino acids.

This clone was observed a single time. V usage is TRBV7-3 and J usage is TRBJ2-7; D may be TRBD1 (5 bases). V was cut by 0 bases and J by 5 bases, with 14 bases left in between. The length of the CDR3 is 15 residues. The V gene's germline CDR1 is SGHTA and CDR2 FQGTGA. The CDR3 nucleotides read TGTGCCAGCAGCTTAACATCGCAGGGATCCCACGAGCAGTACTTC. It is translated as CASSLTSQGSHEQYF.

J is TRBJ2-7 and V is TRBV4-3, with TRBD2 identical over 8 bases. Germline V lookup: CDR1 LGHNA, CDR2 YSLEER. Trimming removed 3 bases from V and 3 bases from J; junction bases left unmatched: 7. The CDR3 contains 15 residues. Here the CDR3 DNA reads TGCGCCAGCAGCCAGACACCCGCGGGGGGCTACGAGCAGTACTTC. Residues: CASSQTPAGGYEQYF.

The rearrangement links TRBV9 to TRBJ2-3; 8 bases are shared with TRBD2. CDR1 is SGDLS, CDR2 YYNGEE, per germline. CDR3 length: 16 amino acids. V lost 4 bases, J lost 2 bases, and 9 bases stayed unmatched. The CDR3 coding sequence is TGTGCCAGCAGCTCCTTGGGGCGGGGGGACACAGATACGCAGTATTTT. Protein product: CASSSLGRGDTDTQYF.

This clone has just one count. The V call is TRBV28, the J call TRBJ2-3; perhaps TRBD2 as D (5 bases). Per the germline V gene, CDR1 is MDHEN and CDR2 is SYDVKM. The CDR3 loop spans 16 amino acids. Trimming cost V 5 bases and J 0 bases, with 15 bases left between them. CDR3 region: CASSPEPTGSTDTQYF. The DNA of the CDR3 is TGTGCCAGCAGTCCGGAGCCCACGGGGAGCACAGATACGCAGTATTTT.

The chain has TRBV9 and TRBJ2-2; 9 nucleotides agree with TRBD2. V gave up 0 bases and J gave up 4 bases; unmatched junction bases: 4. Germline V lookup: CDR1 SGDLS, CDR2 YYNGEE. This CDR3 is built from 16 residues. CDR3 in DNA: TGTGCCAGCAGCGTAGCTAGCGGGGTTAGCACCGGGGAGCTGTTTTTT. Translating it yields CASSVASGVSTGELFF.

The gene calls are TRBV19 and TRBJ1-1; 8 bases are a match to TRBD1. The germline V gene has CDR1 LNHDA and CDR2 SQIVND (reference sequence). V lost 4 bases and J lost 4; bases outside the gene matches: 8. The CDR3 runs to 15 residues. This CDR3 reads CASSTGGASGTEAFF. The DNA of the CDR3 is TGTGCCAGTAGTACAGGGGGCGCGAGTGGCACTGAAGCTTTCTTT.

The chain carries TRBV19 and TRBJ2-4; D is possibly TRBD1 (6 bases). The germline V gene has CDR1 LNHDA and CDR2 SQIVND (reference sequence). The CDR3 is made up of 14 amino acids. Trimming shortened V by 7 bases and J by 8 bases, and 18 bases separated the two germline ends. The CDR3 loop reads CASITRGGADIQYF. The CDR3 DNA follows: TGTGCCAGTATTACTCGAGGGGGAGCGGACATTCAGTACTTC.

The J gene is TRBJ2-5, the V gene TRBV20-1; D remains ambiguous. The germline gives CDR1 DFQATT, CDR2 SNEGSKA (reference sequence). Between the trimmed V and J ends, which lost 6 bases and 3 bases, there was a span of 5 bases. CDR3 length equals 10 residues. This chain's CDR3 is CSAVKETQYF. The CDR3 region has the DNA TGCAGTGCCGTTAAAGAGACCCAGTACTTC.

The CDR3 loop reads CASSLSGRESSYEQYF. DNA for the CDR3: TGCGCCAGCAGCCTCTCTGGGCGGGAGAGCTCCTACGAGCAGTACTTC. V usage is TRBV5-1 and J usage is TRBJ2-7; 7 nucleotides line up with TRBD2. J was trimmed by 0 bases and V by 4 bases; bases with no gene match: 10. CDR1 and CDR2 from the germline V gene are SGHRS and YFSETQ. The CDR3 has 16 amino acids.

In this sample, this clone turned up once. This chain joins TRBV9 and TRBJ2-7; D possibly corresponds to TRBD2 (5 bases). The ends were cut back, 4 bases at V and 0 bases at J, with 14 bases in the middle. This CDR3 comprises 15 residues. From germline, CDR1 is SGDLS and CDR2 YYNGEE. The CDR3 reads CASSIRGDGSYEQYF. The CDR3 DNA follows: TGTGCCAGCAGCATTCGGGGTGATGGCTCCTACGAGCAGTACTTC.

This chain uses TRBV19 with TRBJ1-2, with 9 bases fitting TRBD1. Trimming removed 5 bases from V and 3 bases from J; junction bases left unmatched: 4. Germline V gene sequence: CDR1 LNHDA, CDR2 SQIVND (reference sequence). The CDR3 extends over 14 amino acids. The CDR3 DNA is TGTGCCAGTAGTCCCCGGGACAGGGACTATGGCTACACCTTC. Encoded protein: CASSPRDRDYGYTF.

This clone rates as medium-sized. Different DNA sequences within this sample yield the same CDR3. CDR3 sequence reads: CASSVRGSGYTF. The CDR3 nucleotides read TGTGCCAGCAGCGTAAGAGGGAGCGGCTACACCTTC. This chain joins TRBV9 and TRBJ1-2; no clear D gene. V was clipped by 1 base and J by 8 bases, with 9 bases between them. CDR3 length: 12 amino acids. Per germline, CDR1 SGDLS and CDR2 YYNGEE.

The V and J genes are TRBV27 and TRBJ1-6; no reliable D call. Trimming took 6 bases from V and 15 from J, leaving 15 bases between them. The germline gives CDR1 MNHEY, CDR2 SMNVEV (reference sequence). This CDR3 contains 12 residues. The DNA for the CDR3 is TGTGCCAGCAGCGAAAACGGTAGCGACCTCCACTTT. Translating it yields CASSENGSDLHF.

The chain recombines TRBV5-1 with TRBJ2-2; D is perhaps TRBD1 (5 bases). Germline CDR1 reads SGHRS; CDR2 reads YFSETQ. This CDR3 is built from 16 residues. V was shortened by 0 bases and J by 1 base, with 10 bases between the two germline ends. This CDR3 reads CASSLVAGWNTGELFF. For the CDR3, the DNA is TGCGCCAGCAGCTTGGTAGCAGGGTGGAACACCGGGGAGCTGTTTTTT.

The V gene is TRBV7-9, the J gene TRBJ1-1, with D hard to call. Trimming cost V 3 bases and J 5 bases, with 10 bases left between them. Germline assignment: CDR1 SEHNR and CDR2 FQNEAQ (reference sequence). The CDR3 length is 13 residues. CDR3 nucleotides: TGTGCCAGCAGCTTGGCCGGCAGGACTGAAGCTTTCTTT. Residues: CASSLAGRTEAFF.

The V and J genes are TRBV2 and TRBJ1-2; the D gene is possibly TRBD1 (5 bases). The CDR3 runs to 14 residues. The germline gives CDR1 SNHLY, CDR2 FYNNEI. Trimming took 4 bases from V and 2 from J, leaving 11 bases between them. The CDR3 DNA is TGTGCCAGCAGTGTTCAGGGTTTAAACTATGGCTACACCTTC. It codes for CASSVQGLNYGYTF.

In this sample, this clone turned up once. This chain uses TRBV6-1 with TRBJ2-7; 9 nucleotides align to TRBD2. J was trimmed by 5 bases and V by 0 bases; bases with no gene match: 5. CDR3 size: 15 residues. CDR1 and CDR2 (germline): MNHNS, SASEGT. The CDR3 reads CASSEAEAGGDEQYF. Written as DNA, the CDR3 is TGTGCCAGCAGTGAAGCGGAAGCGGGAGGTGACGAGCAGTACTTC.

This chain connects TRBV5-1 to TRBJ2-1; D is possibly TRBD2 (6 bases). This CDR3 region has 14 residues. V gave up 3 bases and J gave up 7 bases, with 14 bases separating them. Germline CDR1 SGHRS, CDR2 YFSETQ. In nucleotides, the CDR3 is TGCGCCAGCAGCTCCGGGACTTCTATTAATGAGCAGTTCTTC. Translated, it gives CASSSGTSINEQFF.

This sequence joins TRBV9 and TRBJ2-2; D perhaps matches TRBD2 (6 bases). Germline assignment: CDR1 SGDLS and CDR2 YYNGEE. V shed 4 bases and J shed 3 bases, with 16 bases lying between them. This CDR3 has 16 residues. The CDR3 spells CASSPTGGLYTGELFF. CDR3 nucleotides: TGTGCCAGCAGCCCTACTGGAGGGCTATACACCGGGGAGCTGTTTTTT.

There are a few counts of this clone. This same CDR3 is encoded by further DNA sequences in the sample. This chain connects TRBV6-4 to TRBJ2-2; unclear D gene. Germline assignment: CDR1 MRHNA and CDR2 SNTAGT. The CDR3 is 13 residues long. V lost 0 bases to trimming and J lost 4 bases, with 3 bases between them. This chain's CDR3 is CASSDSSTGELFF. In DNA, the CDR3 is TGTGCCAGCAGTGACTCGAGCACCGGGGAGCTGTTTTTT.

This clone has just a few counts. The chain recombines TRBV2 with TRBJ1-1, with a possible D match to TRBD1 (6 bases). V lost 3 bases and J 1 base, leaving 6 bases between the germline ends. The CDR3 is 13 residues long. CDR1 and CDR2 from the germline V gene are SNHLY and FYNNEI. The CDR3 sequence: CASSETGNTEAFF. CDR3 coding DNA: TGTGCCAGCAGTGAGACAGGGAACACTGAAGCTTTCTTT.

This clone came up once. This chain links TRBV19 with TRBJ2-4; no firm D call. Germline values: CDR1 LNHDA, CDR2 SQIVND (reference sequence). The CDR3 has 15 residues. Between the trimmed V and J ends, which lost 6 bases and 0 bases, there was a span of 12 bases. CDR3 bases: TGTGCCAGTAGGGGTACAGACCTAGCCAAAAACATTCAGTACTTC. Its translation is CASRGTDLAKNIQYF.

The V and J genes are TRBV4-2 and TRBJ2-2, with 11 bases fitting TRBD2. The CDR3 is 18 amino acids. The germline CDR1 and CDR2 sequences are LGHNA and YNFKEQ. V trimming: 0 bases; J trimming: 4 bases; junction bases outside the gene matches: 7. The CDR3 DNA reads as TGTGCCAGCAGCCAAGATTACGGCCTAGCGGGAGGCACCGGGGAGCTGTTTTTT. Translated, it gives CASSQDYGLAGGTGELFF.